The clone carrying this T cell receptor beta chain has a count of ten or more. This entry belongs to a study of patients and donors after allogeneic stem cell transplantation. Each CDR3 protein is one row after TCRdb ran MiXCR on the RT-PCR reads. The table records around 29,000 distinct CDR3 sequences, around 33% of them present only once. V was clipped by 4 bases and J by 8 bases, with 17 bases between them. Germline CDR1 reads SGHAT; CDR2 reads FQDESV (reference sequence). This CDR3 has 14 residues. The specimen was blood, either unsorted or a sorted T cell fraction (not recorded which). The TCR comes from a human donor who was either an allogeneic HSCT recipient or a stem cell or donor lymphocyte infusion donor (not recorded which). It is not recorded whose cells these are; they may come from a transplant donor. The rearrangement joins TRBV11-1 to TRBJ1-2; weak D call: TRBD1 (6 bases). In nucleotides, the CDR3 is TGTGCCAGCAGCTCCCTTTCGGGGGCCCGCGGCTACACCTTC. Its translation: CASSSLSGARGYTF.